Listed below are T cell receptor beta chains from one sample, sequenced in a study of T cells in Graves' hyperthyroidism and ophthalmopathy. TCRdb analysed the multiplex PCR reads with MiXCR anew, one entry per CDR3 protein. The profile shows more than 650,000 distinct CDR3 sequences, 12% to 15% of them singletons. What was sequenced was blood. The receptors stem from a woman in her late teens or twenties with Graves' hyperthyroidism. CDR3s include the opening cysteine and the closing phenylalanine or tryptophan. A D gene is named only where the DNA matches it firmly. Clone size is shown for a subset of rows, as once, few, many or a class of expanded clone.

d_gene	v_gene	abundance	j_gene	CDR3nt	CDR3aa
TRBD2	TRBV28	many	TRBJ2-1	TGTGCCAGCAGTAATAGAGGGTGGGCTAGCGGGGGGCGCTCCTACAATGAGCAGTTCTTC	CASSNRGWASGGRSYNEQFF
TRBD1	TRBV6-1	many	TRBJ1-1	TGTGCCAGCAGGGGGACAGGGGGGAGGAACACTGAAGCTTTCTTT	CASRGTGGRNTEAFF
NA	TRBV7-9	many	TRBJ1-1	TGTGCCAGCAGCTTATTAAGGGACACTGAAGCTTTCTTT	CASSLLRDTEAFF
NA	TRBV29-1	NA	TRBJ1-4	TGCAGCGGCGAAACTAATGAAAAACTGTTTTTT	CSGETNEKLFF
TRBD2	TRBV10-2	few	TRBJ2-1	TGCGCCAGCAGCACCGGGACTAGCGGGAGATCTGAGCAGTTCTTC	CASSTGTSGRSEQFF
TRBD1	TRBV20-1	many	TRBJ2-7	TGCAGTGCTAGAGTTACCAAAGGGGGCGGTCTCCACGAGCAGTACTTC	CSARVTKGGGLHEQYF
TRBD2	TRBV12-3/TRBV12-4	many	TRBJ2-7	TGTGCCAGCAGTTTGGGCGAGCGGGAGTTCTACGAGCAGTACTTC	CASSLGEREFYEQYF
TRBD1	TRBV6-1	NA	TRBJ2-7	TGTGCCAGCACCTACGGTTCAGGGGGCTACGAGCAGTACTTC	CASTYGSGGYEQYF
TRBD2	TRBV6-2/TRBV6-3	few	TRBJ2-7	TGTGCCAGCAGCCCACCCCGCGGTAGCGGGAGAAACGAGCAGTACTTC	CASSPPRGSGRNEQYF
TRBD2	TRBV27	few	TRBJ2-3	TGTGCCAGCAGTTATCTAGCGGGAGTGGCAGATACGCAGTATTTT	CASSYLAGVADTQYF
TRBD2	TRBV12-3/TRBV12-4	many	TRBJ2-1	TGTGCCAGCAGTCAATTAGCGGGAGTGGCCTACAATGAGCAGTTCTTC	CASSQLAGVAYNEQFF
NA	TRBV7-3	NA	TRBJ1-5	TGTGCCAGCAGCCTACAGCCGAGTCAGCCCCAGCATTTT	CASSLQPSQPQHF
TRBD2	TRBV20-1	many	TRBJ2-3	TGCAGTGCTTCCCCCGCGGGAGGGCCCACAGATACGCAGTATTTT	CSASPAGGPTDTQYF
NA	TRBV6-1	few	TRBJ1-1	TGTGCCAGCAGTCGACGGACGAACATGAACACTGAAGCTTTCTTT	CASSRRTNMNTEAFF
TRBD1	TRBV2	many	TRBJ2-4	TGTGCCAGCGGTTTTGACAGGGGTTTAGCCAAAAACATTCAGTACTTC	CASGFDRGLAKNIQYF
NA	TRBV20-1	many	TRBJ2-3	TGCAGTGCTAGACGTCCGGACATTTTCACAGATACGCAGTATTTT	CSARRPDIFTDTQYF
TRBD2	TRBV12-3/TRBV12-4	many	TRBJ2-1	TGTGCCAGCACCGGACTAGCGGTCTCCTACAATGAGCAGTTCTTC	CASTGLAVSYNEQFF
TRBD1	TRBV12-5	many	TRBJ1-1	TGTGCTAGTGGACAAACAGGGGGCACTGAAGCTTTCTTT	CASGQTGGTEAFF
NA	TRBV11-3	many	TRBJ1-1	TGTGCCAGCAGCTTTCAGGGAAAGAACACTGAAGCTTTCTTT	CASSFQGKNTEAFF
NA	TRBV6-5	many	TRBJ2-7	TGTGCCAGCAGTTACAGGGTGGGTGGAGAGCAGTACTTC	CASSYRVGGEQYF
NA	TRBV2	many	TRBJ1-5	TGTGCCAGCAGTTCCGGGACGGGCAATCAGCCCCAGCATTTT	CASSSGTGNQPQHF
NA	TRBV27	few	TRBJ2-7	TGTGCCAGCAGCCGAGGGTCTAGCCGAAACTACGAGCAGTACTTC	CASSRGSSRNYEQYF
TRBD2	TRBV28	NA	TRBJ2-7	TGTGCCAGCAGTTCGCCGACTAGCGGGAGTTCGTACGAGCAGTACTTC	CASSSPTSGSSYEQYF
NA	TRBV12-3/TRBV12-4	many	TRBJ2-2	TGTGCCAGCACCGTTGTTCGGGACACCGGAGGGCGGGAGCTGTTTTTT	CASTVVRDTGGRELFF
TRBD1	TRBV27	NA	TRBJ2-1	TGTGCCAGCAGTAAGACCCGGGACAGGAGTGCCATGGGGGAGCAGTTCTTC	CASSKTRDRSAMGEQFF
TRBD2	TRBV5-6	NA	TRBJ2-4	TGTGCCAGCAGCTTTGGGGGGGAATTAAACATTCAGTACTTC	CASSFGGELNIQYF
TRBD2	TRBV18	many	TRBJ2-3	TGTGCCAGCTCAACACTAGCGGGAGCAGATACGCAGTATTTT	CASSTLAGADTQYF
NA	TRBV19	few	TRBJ2-1	TGTGCCACGCAATCCGTGGGGGCGAACAATGAGCAGTTCTTC	CATQSVGANNEQFF
TRBD2	TRBV18	few	TRBJ2-2	TGTGCCAGCTCATCCGCGGGAGGCACCGGGGAGCTGTTTTTT	CASSSAGGTGELFF
NA	TRBV20-1	many	TRBJ2-1	TGCAGTGCAATAGCTATCAATGAGCAGTTCTTC	CSAIAINEQFF
NA	TRBV27	many	TRBJ2-7	TGTGCCAGCAGTTTATACGGGTTGGGATCCTACGAGCAGTACTTC	CASSLYGLGSYEQYF
NA	TRBV7-2	NA	TRBJ2-7	TGTGCCAGCAGCTCCTCAGGACGACTAGACTCCGAGCAGTACTTC	CASSSSGRLDSEQYF
NA	TRBV30	many	TRBJ1-1	TGTGCCTGGAGTCGGGGAGGGCCGAACACTGAAGCTTTCTTT	CAWSRGGPNTEAFF
TRBD2	TRBV19	few	TRBJ2-1	TGTGCCAGTAGTATGTGGCTAGCGGGGGGCAATGAGCAGTTCTTC	CASSMWLAGGNEQFF
TRBD1	TRBV27	NA	TRBJ1-5	TGTGCCAGCGGGACAGTAAGCAATCAGCCCCAGCATTTT	CASGTVSNQPQHF
TRBD2	TRBV28	many	TRBJ2-7	TGTGCCAGCAGTTTGTACAGCGGGAGGGCGGACGAGCAGTACTTC	CASSLYSGRADEQYF